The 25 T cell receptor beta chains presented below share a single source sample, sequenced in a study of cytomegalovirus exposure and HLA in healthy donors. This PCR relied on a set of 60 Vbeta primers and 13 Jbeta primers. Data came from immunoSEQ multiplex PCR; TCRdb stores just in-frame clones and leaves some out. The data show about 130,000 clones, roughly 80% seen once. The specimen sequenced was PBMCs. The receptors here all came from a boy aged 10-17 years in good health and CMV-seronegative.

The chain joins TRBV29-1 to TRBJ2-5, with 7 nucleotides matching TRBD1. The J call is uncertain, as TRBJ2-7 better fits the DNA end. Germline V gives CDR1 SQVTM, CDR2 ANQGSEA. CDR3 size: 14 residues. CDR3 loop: CSVQIQGHVYEQYF. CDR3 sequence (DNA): TGCAGCGTTCAAATACAGGGGCATGTATACGAGCAGTACTTC.

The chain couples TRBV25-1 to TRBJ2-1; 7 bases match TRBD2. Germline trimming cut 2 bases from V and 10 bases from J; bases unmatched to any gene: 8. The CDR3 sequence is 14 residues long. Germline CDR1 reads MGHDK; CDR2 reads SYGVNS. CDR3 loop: CASSEMGGREEQFF. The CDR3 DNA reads TGTGCCAGCAGTGAAATGGGCGGGCGGGAGGAGCAGTTCTTC.

CDR3 in amino acids: CASSGHRVRGSAQYF. The CDR3 bases are TGTGCCAGCAGTGGGCACAGGGTCCGGGGCTCGGCCCAGTACTTC. V is TRBV6-5 and J is TRBJ2-5; D possibly corresponds to TRBD1 (6 bases). V dropped 5 bases and J dropped 9 bases, with 22 bases sitting between them. Looked up from germline, CDR1 is MNHEY and CDR2 is SVGAGI. The CDR3 is made up of 15 amino acids.

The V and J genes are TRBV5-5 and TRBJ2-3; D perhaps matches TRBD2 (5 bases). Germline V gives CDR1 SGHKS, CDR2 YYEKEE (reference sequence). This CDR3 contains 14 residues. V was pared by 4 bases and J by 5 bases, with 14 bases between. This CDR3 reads CASSPEVPRDTQYF. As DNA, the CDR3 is TGTGCCAGCAGCCCGGAGGTACCTAGAGATACGCAGTATTTT.

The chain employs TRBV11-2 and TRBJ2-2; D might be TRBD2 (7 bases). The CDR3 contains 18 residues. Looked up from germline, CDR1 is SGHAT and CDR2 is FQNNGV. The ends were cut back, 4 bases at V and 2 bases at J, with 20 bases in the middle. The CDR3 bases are TGTGCCAGCAGCTATACACTCAGAGGGGGGGGTAACACCGGGGAGCTGTTTTTT. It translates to CASSYTLRGGGNTGELFF.

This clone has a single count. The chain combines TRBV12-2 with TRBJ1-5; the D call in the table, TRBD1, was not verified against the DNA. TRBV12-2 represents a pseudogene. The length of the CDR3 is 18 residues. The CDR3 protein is CASRCHGQGRLSNQPQHF. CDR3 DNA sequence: TGTGCAAGTCGCTGTCATGGACAGGGAAGACTTAGCAATCAGCCCCAGCATTTT.

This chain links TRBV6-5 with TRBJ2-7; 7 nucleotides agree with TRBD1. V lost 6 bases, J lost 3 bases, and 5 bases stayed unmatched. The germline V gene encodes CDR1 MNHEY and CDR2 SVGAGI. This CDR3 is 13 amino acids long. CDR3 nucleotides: TGTGCCAGCAGGAGGACAGGCTTCTACGAGCAGTACTTC. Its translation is CASRRTGFYEQYF.

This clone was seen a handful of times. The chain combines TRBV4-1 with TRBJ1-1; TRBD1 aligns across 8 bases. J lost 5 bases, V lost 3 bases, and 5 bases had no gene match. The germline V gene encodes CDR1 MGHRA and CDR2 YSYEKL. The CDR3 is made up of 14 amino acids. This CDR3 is CASSHRTGSTEAFF. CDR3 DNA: TGCGCCAGCAGCCATAGGACAGGGTCAACTGAAGCTTTCTTT.

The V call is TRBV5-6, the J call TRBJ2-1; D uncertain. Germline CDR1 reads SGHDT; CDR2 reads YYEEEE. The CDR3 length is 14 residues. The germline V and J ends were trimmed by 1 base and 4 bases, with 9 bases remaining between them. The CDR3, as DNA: TGTGCCAGCAGCTTGATAGAGGTTTACAATGAGCAGTTCTTC. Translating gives CASSLIEVYNEQFF.

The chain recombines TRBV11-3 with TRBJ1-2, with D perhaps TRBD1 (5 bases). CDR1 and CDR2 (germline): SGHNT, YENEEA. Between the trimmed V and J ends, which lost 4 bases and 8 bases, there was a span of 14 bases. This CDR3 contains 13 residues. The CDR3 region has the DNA TGTGCCAGCAGCTGGAGAGCGGGACCGGGCTACACCTTC. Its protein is CASSWRAGPGYTF. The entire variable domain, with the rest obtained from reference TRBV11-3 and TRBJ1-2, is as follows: EAGVVQSPRYKIIEKKQPVAFWCNPISGHNTLYWYLQNLGQGPELLIRYENEEAVDDSQLPKDRFSAERLKGVDSTLKIQPAELGDSAVYLCASSWRAGPGYTFGSGTRLTVV.

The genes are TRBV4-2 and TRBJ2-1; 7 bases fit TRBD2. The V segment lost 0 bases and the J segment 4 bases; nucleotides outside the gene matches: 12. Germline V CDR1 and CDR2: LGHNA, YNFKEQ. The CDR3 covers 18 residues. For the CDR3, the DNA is TGTGCCAGCAGCCAAGACCCCGCTAGCGGTTCTTCTTACAATGAGCAGTTCTTC. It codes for CASSQDPASGSSYNEQFF.

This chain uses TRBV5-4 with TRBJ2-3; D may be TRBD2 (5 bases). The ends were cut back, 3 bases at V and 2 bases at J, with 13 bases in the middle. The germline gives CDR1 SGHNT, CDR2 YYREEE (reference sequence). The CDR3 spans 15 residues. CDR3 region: CASSSIPGTTDTQYF. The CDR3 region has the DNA TGTGCCAGCAGCTCAATTCCGGGAACCACAGATACGCAGTATTTT.

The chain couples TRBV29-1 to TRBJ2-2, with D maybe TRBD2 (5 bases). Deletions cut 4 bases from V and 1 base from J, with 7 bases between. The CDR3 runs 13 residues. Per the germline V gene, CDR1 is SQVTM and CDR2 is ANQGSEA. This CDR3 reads CSVGGKNTGELFF. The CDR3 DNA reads TGCAGCGTTGGAGGGAAGAACACCGGGGAGCTGTTTTTT.

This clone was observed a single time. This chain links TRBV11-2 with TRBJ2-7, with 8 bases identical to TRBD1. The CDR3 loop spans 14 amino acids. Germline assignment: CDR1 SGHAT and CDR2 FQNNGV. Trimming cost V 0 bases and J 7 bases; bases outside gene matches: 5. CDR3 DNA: TGTGCCAGCAGCTTAGATCAGGGGGCGAGGGAGCAGTACTTC. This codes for CASSLDQGAREQYF.

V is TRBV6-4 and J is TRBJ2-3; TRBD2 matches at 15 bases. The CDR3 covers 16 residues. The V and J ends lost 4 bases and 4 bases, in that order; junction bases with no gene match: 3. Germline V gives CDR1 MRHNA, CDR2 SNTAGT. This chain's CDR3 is CASSAGLAGGPDTQYF. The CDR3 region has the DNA TGTGCCAGCAGTGCCGGACTAGCGGGAGGGCCAGATACGCAGTATTTT.

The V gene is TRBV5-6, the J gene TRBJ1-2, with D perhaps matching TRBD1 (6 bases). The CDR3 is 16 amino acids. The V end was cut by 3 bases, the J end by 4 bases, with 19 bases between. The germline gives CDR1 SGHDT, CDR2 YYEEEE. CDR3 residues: CASSYLPTGGAYGYTF. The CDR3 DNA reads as TGTGCCAGCAGCTACCTCCCGACAGGCGGTGCCTATGGCTACACCTTC.

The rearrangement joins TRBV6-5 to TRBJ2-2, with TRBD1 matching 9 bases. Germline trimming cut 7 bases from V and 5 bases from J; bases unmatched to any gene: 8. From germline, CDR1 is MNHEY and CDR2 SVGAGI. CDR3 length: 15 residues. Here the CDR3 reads CASTKGDRDTGELFF. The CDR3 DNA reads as TGTGCCAGCACCAAGGGGGACAGGGATACCGGGGAGCTGTTTTTT.

In nucleotides, the CDR3 is TGCGCCAGCAGCCCCACCTGGACTAGCTACGAGCAGTACTTC. Protein product: CASSPTWTSYEQYF. This chain links TRBV5-1 with TRBJ2-7; 7 nucleotides line up with TRBD2. The germline gives CDR1 SGHRS, CDR2 YFSETQ. The CDR3 loop spans 14 amino acids. Trimming cost V 4 bases and J 3 bases; bases outside gene matches: 7.

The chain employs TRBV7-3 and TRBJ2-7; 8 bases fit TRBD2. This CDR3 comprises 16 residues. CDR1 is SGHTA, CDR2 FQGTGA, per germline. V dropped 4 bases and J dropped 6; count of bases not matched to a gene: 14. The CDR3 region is CASSSEAGLEGREQYF. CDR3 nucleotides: TGTGCCAGCAGCTCGGAGGCGGGACTAGAGGGGCGCGAGCAGTACTTC.

CDR3 amino acids: CTSSLTLTTQPRVDRETQYF. The CDR3 DNA follows: TGCACCAGCAGCCTCACTCTTACCACACAACCCCGCGTGGATAGGGAGACGCAGTATTTT. The gene calls are TRBV1 and TRBJ2-3; the table calls TRBD2, which could not be checked here. TRBV1 represents a pseudogene. CDR3 length equals 20 residues.

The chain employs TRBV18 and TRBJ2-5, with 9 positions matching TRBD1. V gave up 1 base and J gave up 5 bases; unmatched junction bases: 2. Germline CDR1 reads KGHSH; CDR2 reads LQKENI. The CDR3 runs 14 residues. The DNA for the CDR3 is TGTGCCAGCTCACCACAGGACAGGGGCGAGACCCAGTACTTC. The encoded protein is CASSPQDRGETQYF.

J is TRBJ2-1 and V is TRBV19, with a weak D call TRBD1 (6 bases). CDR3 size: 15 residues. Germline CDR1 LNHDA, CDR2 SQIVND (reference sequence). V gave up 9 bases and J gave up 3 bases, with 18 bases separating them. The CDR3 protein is CASRPLDRIYNEQFF. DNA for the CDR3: TGTGCCAGCCGGCCCCTGGACAGAATCTACAATGAGCAGTTCTTC.

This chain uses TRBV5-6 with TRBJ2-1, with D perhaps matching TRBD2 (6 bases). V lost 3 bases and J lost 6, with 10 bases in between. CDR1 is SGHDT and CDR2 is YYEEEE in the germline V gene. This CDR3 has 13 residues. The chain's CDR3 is CASSSGGVNEQFF. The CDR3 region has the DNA TGTGCCAGCAGCTCAGGAGGGGTCAATGAGCAGTTCTTC.

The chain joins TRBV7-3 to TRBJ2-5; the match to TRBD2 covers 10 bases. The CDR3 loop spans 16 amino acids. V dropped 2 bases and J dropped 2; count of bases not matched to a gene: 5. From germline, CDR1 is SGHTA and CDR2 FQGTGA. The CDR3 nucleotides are TGTGCCAGCAGCTTAGCGGGACTAGCGCAACAAGAGACCCAGTACTTC. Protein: CASSLAGLAQQETQYF.

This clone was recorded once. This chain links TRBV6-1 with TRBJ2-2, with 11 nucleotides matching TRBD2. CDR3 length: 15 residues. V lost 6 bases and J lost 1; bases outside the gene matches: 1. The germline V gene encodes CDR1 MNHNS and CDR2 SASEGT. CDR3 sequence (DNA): TGTGCCAGCAGGGGACTAGCGGTGAACACCGGGGAGCTGTTTTTT. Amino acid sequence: CASRGLAVNTGELFF.